This T cell receptor beta chain was sequenced in a study of T-cell reconstitution after alpha-beta-depleted transplantation in children. Overall study findings and caveats: Several hundred expanded graft clones reportedly supplied alpha-beta T cells about two months after transplant.

From germline, CDR1 is ENHRY and CDR2 SYGVKD. The CDR3 runs 12 residues. V lost 2 bases and J lost 4, with 6 bases in between. Molecular barcoding with unique molecular identifiers was used for the TCRbeta library. TCRdb recomputed calls from the PCR reads with MiXCR, one row per CDR3 protein. The sample has 100,000 to 120,000 distinct CDR3 sequences, about 6.4% seen once. This clonotype was picked up many times. Its target is not known. This sequence was found in a male patient between 2 and 15 years old who had a stem cell transplant for acute lymphoblastic leukemia, so the T cells may come from the graft donor. The chain has TRBV10-3 and TRBJ2-7; D is undetermined. The material was PBMCs, mostly from graft donor cells, obtained 360 days after TCRalphabeta/CD19-depleted stem cell transplant. The CDR3 DNA sequence: TGTGCCATCAGTGAGGGAGTGTACGAGCAGTACTTC. Translated: CAISEGVYEQYF.